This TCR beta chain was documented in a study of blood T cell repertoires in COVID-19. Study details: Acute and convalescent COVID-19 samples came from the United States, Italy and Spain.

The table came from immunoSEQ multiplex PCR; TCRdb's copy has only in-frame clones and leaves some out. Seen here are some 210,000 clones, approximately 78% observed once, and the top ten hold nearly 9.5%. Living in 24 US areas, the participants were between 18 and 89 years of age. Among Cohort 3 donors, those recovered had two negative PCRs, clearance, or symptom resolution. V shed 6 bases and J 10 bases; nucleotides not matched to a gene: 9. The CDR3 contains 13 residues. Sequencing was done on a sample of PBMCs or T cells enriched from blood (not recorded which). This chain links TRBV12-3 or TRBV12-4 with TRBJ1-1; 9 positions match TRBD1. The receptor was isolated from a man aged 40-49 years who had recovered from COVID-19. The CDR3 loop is CASRRQGEGGAFF. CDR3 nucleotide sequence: TGTGCCAGCAGACGACAGGGGGAAGGTGGAGCTTTCTTT.